A single sample gave rise to the 29 T cell receptor beta chains below, sequenced in a study of T cell clusters in autoimmune cytopenias. Some 40,000 genome equivalents of blood DNA were amplified for TRB. TRB was amplified by touch-down multiplex PCR, primer pools A and B combined. TCRdb reanalyzed the multiplex PCR reads, giving one entry per CDR3 protein sequence and no DNA. The table lists about 10,000 distinct CDR3 sequences. These same data were also listed under a study on T cell repertoires in aging, cancer and after chemotherapy.

Sample: peripheral blood. All receptors derive from a human donor in good health.

The CDR3 sequence is CASRAAGAETYNEQFF. The chain couples TRBV28 to TRBJ2-1; TCRdb picks TRBD2, but there is no DNA to check that call. Germline assignment: CDR1 MDHEN and CDR2 SYDVKM. The length of the CDR3 is 16 residues.

The CDR3: CASSPDRTKAFF. This chain uses TRBV18 with TRBJ1-1; lacking DNA, the TRBD1 call made by TCRdb goes unchecked. The CDR3 consists of 12 residues. Germline V gene data show CDR1 as KGHSH and CDR2 as LQKENI.

This clonotype is identified as medium-sized from frequency. V and J are TRBV29-1 and TRBJ1-1. Germline CDR1 SQVTM, CDR2 ANQGSEA. The CDR3 covers 12 residues. CDR3 protein: CSVNNWNTEAFF.

This sequence joins TRBV15 and TRBJ2-5; checking the TCRdb D call of TRBD1 is not possible without DNA. Per the germline V gene, CDR1 is LNHNV and CDR2 is YYDKDF (reference sequence). The CDR3 has 14 amino acids. The CDR3 loop reads CATSIGTGEETQYF.

The genes are TRBV12-3 or TRBV12-4 and TRBJ2-5; TCRdb proposes TRBD2, but this gene call is untestable without DNA. The CDR3 runs 13 residues. CDR3 sequence: CASGTAGQETQYF.

V and J are TRBV6-2 or TRBV6-3 and TRBJ1-1. The CDR3 sequence is 12 residues long. Germline V lookup: CDR1 MNHEY, CDR2 SVGEGT. CDR3 sequence reads: CASSYEQRQAFF.

The chain joins TRBV6-2 or TRBV6-3 to TRBJ1-5; the D call of TRBD1 rests on TCRdb alone, since no DNA is present to check it. Germline-derived CDR1 and CDR2 are MNHEY and SVGEGT. The CDR3 covers 16 residues. Here the CDR3 reads CARSGGAVRGNQPQHF.

The chain combines TRBV18 with TRBJ1-1; TCRdb selects TRBD1, and the lack of DNA leaves this call unchecked. CDR1 and CDR2 from the germline V gene are KGHSH and LQKENI. The CDR3 runs 14 residues. The CDR3 here is CASSWRTGSTEAFF.

The V gene is TRBV6-5, the J gene TRBJ2-7; TCRdb indicates TRBD1, and absent DNA this call remains unverified. The length of the CDR3 is 12 residues. The germline V gene encodes CDR1 MNHEY and CDR2 SVGAGI. CDR3: CASREPGAEQYF.

The rearrangement joins TRBV4-3 to TRBJ1-6; TCRdb reports TRBD1, a call that lacks DNA to check it against. Per germline, CDR1 LGHNA and CDR2 YSLEER. This CDR3 has 14 amino acids. The CDR3 loop reads CASSQRTGNSPLHF.

The chain uses TRBV7-2 and TRBJ1-3. Germline CDR1 and CDR2: SGHTA and FQGNSA. This CDR3 has 17 residues. CDR3 residues: CASSLAAHRESGNTIYF.

This chain uses TRBV5-5 with TRBJ2-1; no DNA is available, so the TRBD1 call from TCRdb remains unchecked. This CDR3 region has 14 residues. Germline V gives CDR1 SGHKS, CDR2 YYEKEE (reference sequence). The CDR3 is CASSPGNSHNEQFF. Full variable domain (missing parts from reference TRBV5-5 and TRBJ2-1): DAGVTQSPTHLIKTRGQQVTLRCSPISGHKSVSWYQQVLGQGPQFIFQYYEKEERGRGNFPDRFSARQFPNYSSELNVNALLLGDSALYLCASSPGNSHNEQFFGPGTRLTVL.

CDR3 region: CASSYSSRFQHF. The rearrangement joins TRBV6-2 or TRBV6-3 to TRBJ1-5. The CDR3 length is 12 residues. Germline CDR1 reads MNHEY; CDR2 reads SVGEGT.

CDR3: CASCDGACYEQYF. The V call is TRBV6-5, the J call TRBJ2-7; the TRBD1 assignment by TCRdb is unverifiable without DNA. CDR1 is MNHEY and CDR2 is SVGAGI in the germline V gene. CDR3 length: 13 amino acids.

Its frequency marks this clonotype as medium-sized. The chain is built from TRBV27 and TRBJ2-1. The CDR3 runs 13 residues. Germline V gives CDR1 MNHEY, CDR2 SMNVEV (reference sequence). The CDR3 sequence: CASSRQTYYEQFF.

The chain recombines TRBV19 with TRBJ2-1; as DNA is missing, the TRBD1 call by TCRdb cannot be tested. This CDR3 is 14 amino acids long. The germline CDR1 and CDR2 sequences are LNHDA and SQIVND (reference sequence). The CDR3 sequence: CATHSGQGTNEQFF.

The chain uses TRBV6-2 or TRBV6-3 and TRBJ1-5. Germline assignment: CDR1 MNHEY and CDR2 SVGEGT. This CDR3 comprises 14 residues. The CDR3 is CASSQIISNQPQHF.

The chain uses TRBV5-1 and TRBJ2-3; TCRdb calls TRBD2, which cannot be checked without DNA. CDR3 size: 20 residues. The V gene's germline CDR1 is SGHRS and CDR2 YFSETQ. The CDR3 protein is CASSHPVIGGVYASTDTQYF. The variable domain in full, completed from reference TRBV5-1 and TRBJ2-3, reads KAGVTQTPRYLIKTRGQQVTLSCSPISGHRSVSWYQQTPGQGLQFLFEYFSETQRNKGNFPGRFSGRQFSNSRSEMNVSTLELGDSALYLCASSHPVIGGVYASTDTQYFGPGTRLTVL.

The CDR3 loop reads CASSPPGTDTQYF. V and J are TRBV7-2 and TRBJ2-3; checking the TCRdb D call of TRBD1 is not possible without DNA. The CDR3 runs to 13 residues. The germline gives CDR1 SGHTA, CDR2 FQGNSA.

The rearrangement uses TRBV6-2 or TRBV6-3 and TRBJ1-5. Germline CDR1 reads MNHEY; CDR2 reads SVGEGT. The CDR3 has 14 residues. The CDR3 sequence: CASRGPFRNQPQHF.

V is TRBV20-1 and J is TRBJ1-6. Germline lookup yields CDR1 DFQATT and CDR2 SNEGSKA (reference sequence). This CDR3 region has 14 residues. CDR3 protein: CSAPRNRDNSPLHF.

This rearrangement joins TRBV27 to TRBJ2-7. The CDR3 length is 14 residues. From germline, CDR1 is MNHEY and CDR2 SMNVEV (reference sequence). The CDR3 protein is CASMVTGSSAEQYF.

The V call is TRBV27, the J call TRBJ1-6; the D call from TCRdb, TRBD1, cannot be confirmed without DNA. In germline, CDR1 is MNHEY, CDR2 SMNVEV (reference sequence). The CDR3 is made up of 17 amino acids. The CDR3 here is CASSLYVGNPFNSPLHF.

The chain carries TRBV19 and TRBJ1-6; TCRdb's D call of TRBD1 is untestable without DNA. The CDR3 spans 13 residues. Germline V CDR1 and CDR2: LNHDA, SQIVND (reference sequence). The CDR3 here is CATSDRVGSPLHF.

The chain recombines TRBV6-2 or TRBV6-3 with TRBJ1-6; TCRdb's D gene call, TRBD1, goes unchecked for lack of DNA. Germline loops: CDR1 MNHEY, CDR2 SVGEGT. CDR3 length equals 16 residues. The CDR3 sequence: CASSKDRDNYNSPLHF.

This chain links TRBV6-5 with TRBJ2-4; checking the TCRdb D call of TRBD1 is not possible without DNA. Germline loops: CDR1 MNHEY, CDR2 SVGAGI. The CDR3 sequence is 15 residues long. CDR3 amino acids: CASSYSRGLMDIQYF.

This chain uses TRBV27 with TRBJ1-2; TCRdb designates TRBD1, a call that cannot be tested without DNA. Germline values: CDR1 MNHEY, CDR2 SMNVEV (reference sequence). This CDR3 is 15 amino acids long. The CDR3 sequence is CASSSPETGVYGYTF.

The V call is TRBV7-2, the J call TRBJ1-4; TCRdb returns TRBD1, unconfirmable since there is no DNA. Per germline, CDR1 SGHTA and CDR2 FQGNSA. This CDR3 contains 16 residues. CDR3 loop: CASSLRRGGLDEKLFF.

The chain recombines TRBV7-9 with TRBJ2-1; TCRdb returns TRBD2, unconfirmable since there is no DNA. This CDR3 contains 16 residues. Germline V CDR1 and CDR2: SEHNR, FQNEAQ (reference sequence). CDR3 sequence reads: CASSLLLGRGGNEQFF.